The 29 T cell receptor beta chains listed next were all sequenced from one sample in a study of blood T cells in healthy people across ages. The authors ran a second PCR of roughly 6 to 12 cycles using a sample-barcoded 5' primer and a J-beta primer mix. TCRdb reanalysed the 5' RACE reads using MiXCR and keeps one entry per CDR3 protein. This table has around 670,000 distinct CDR3 sequences, about 30% appearing once. Input material: blood. The receptors here all came from a woman older than 75 in good health.

With respect to this clonotype: One base away lies a much larger clone, so this may be a sequencing read error. This chain links TRBV30 with TRBJ2-1; D is unresolved. TRBJ2-7 explains the end of the DNA better; the J call may be wrong. The V gene's germline CDR1 is GTSNPN and CDR2 SVGIG (reference sequence). The CDR3 totals 13 residues. The DNA for the CDR3 is TGTGCCTGGAGTGCCTATACTCACAATGAGCAGTACTTC. Encoded protein: CAWSAYTHNEQYF.

There are a few counts of this clonotype. Just one base apart from a much larger clone, this may be a read error. This chain joins TRBV6-5 and TRBJ2-6; D may be TRBD2 (6 bases). Germline V lookup: CDR1 MNHEY, CDR2 SVGAGI. This CDR3 spans 17 amino acids. The CDR3: CASSYGGSSSEANVLTF. The CDR3 DNA reads TGTGCCAGCAGTTATGGGGGGTCGAGCTCTGAGGCCAACGTCCTGACTTTC.

In this sample, this clonotype turned up many times. A read error may account for a junction end that differs from germline. The gene calls are TRBV7-9 and TRBJ2-1; either TRBD1 or TRBD2 may fit D (6 bases each). This CDR3 has 16 amino acids. Germline V gives CDR1 SEHNR, CDR2 FQNEAQ (reference sequence). Here the CDR3 reads CASSQGGGSSYNEQFF. In DNA form, the CDR3 reads TGCGCCAGCAGCCAAGGGGGAGGTAGCTCCTACAATGAGCAGTTCTTC.

V is TRBV29-1 and J is TRBJ1-4; D call uncertain. Germline V lookup: CDR1 SQVTM, CDR2 ANQGSEA. The CDR3 contains 16 residues. Trimming pared 3 bases from V and 8 bases from J, leaving 22 bases between. The CDR3 DNA follows: TGCAGCGTTGACGGTACCTTGGGAGGGTTCGGGGAAAAACTGTTTTTT. Translation gives CSVDGTLGGFGEKLFF. Based on the CDR3 plus reference TRBV29-1 and TRBJ1-4, the full variable domain is SAVISQKPSRDICQRGTSLTIQCQVDSQVTMMFWYRQQPGQSLTLIATANQGSEATYESGFVIDKFPISRPNLTFSTLTVSNMSPEDSSIYLCSVDGTLGGFGEKLFFGSGTQLSVL.

Remarks on this clonotype: Mismatch with germline at one junction end may stem from a read error. The chain carries TRBV20-1 and TRBJ1-1, with TRBD1 as a possible D gene (6 bases). This CDR3 spans 13 amino acids. Germline assignment: CDR1 DFQATT and CDR2 SNEGSKA (reference sequence). The CDR3 sequence: CSARLRQDTEASF. CDR3 DNA: TGCAGTGCTAGACTCAGACAGGACACTGAAGCTTCCTTT.

To note about this clonotype: Being one base from a much bigger clone, this may be a read error. This chain uses TRBV29-1 with TRBJ2-7; a weak D match, TRBD2 (5 bases). CDR1 and CDR2 from the germline V gene are SQVTM and ANQGSEA. V lost 0 bases and J 1 base, leaving 13 bases between the germline ends. CDR3 length equals 15 residues. The CDR3 is CSVEDTGIESYEQYF. CDR3 nucleotides: TGCAGCGTTGAAGATACGGGAATCGAGTCCTACGAGCAGTACTTC.

The CDR3 DNA reads TGTGCCAGCAGTTGGGGACTTTTGAACACTGAAGCTTTCTTT. This translates into CASSWGLLNTEAFF. This chain links TRBV6-5 with TRBJ1-1, with D tentatively TRBD1 (5 bases). The CDR3 loop spans 14 amino acids. Germline V gene data show CDR1 as MNHEY and CDR2 as SVGAGI. V was trimmed by 4 bases and J by 0 bases, leaving 9 bases between them.

A note on this clonotype: One base away lies a much larger clone, so this may be a sequencing read error. V is TRBV27 and J is TRBJ2-7; either TRBD1 or TRBD2 may supply D (5 bases each). This CDR3 is built from 15 residues. Germline CDR1 reads MNHEY; CDR2 reads SMNVEV (reference sequence). The CDR3 nucleotides read TGTGCCTGCAGTATATTCGGGGACCTAACCTACGAGCAGTACTTC. It is translated as CACSIFGDLTYEQYF.

Of note for this clonotype: A much bigger clone sits one base away, suggesting this may be a read error. The chain links TRBV10-3 to TRBJ2-1, with D perhaps TRBD1 (5 bases). Trimming cost V 3 bases and J 10 bases, with 16 bases left between them. There are 14 residues in the CDR3. Germline V gene data show CDR1 as ENHRY and CDR2 as SYGVKD. The CDR3 loop reads CAISDPGRPYEQFF. The CDR3 DNA sequence: TGTGCCATCAGTGACCCAGGGCGTCCCTACGAGCAGTTCTTC.

This clonotype was seen only a few times. A much larger clone sits a single nucleotide away, making a read error possible. The J gene is TRBJ2-4, the V gene TRBV25-1; D is uncertain. The J call may be faulty, since TRBJ2-5 better matches the DNA end. Germline CDR1 is MGHDK and CDR2 is SYGVNS. The CDR3 has 16 amino acids. In DNA, the CDR3 is TGTGCCAGCAGTGACCGCTGGAGCCCCGCGACGGAGACCCAGTACTTC. Protein product: CASSDRWSPATETQYF.

V gene TRBV7-2 combines with J gene TRBJ2-1, with D unresolved. Germline V CDR1 and CDR2: SGHTA, FQGNSA. The length of the CDR3 is 11 residues. Trimming left V 4 bases short and J 7 bases short, with 5 bases between. The CDR3 DNA reads as TGTGCCAGCAGCTACAAAAATGAGCAGTTCTTC. Translating gives CASSYKNEQFF. Full variable domain (missing parts from reference TRBV7-2 and TRBJ2-1): GAGVSQSPSNKVTEKGKDVELRCDPISGHTALYWYRQSLGQGLEFLIYFQGNSAPDKSGLPSDRFSAERTGGSVSTLTIQRTQQEDSAVYLCASSYKNEQFFGPGTRLTVL.

To note about this clonotype: A much larger clone differs by one base, so this may be a read error. The CDR3 loop reads CASRPPQSHPMNTETFF. CDR3 DNA: TGTGCCAGCAGGCCCCCCCAGTCTCATCCCATGAACACTGAAACTTTCTTT. V usage is TRBV12-3 or TRBV12-4 and J usage is TRBJ1-1; D is unclear. The CDR3 has 17 amino acids.

The chain has TRBV3-1 and TRBJ2-3; either TRBD1 or TRBD2 may supply D (6 bases each). CDR1 and CDR2 from the germline V gene are LGHDT and YNNKEL (reference sequence). The CDR3 runs 14 residues. V was shortened by 6 bases and J by 4 bases, with 14 bases between the two germline ends. The CDR3: CASSQTGASDTQYF. In DNA, the CDR3 is TGTGCCAGCAGTCAGACGGGGGCATCAGATACGCAGTATTTT.

This clonotype has only one observation. The chain has TRBV16 and TRBJ2-7; unclear D gene. The germline V gene encodes CDR1 KGHSY and CDR2 FQNENV. This CDR3 spans 12 amino acids. The V end was cut by 7 bases, the J end by 4 bases, with 11 bases between. The CDR3 DNA is TGTGCCAGCAAGTCTCCTCCGTACGAGCAGTACTTC. Translated: CASKSPPYEQYF.

In its sample, this clonotype was seen a few times. This sequence joins TRBV2 and TRBJ2-2; D call uncertain. Germline V gene data show CDR1 as SNHLY and CDR2 as FYNNEI. Trimming left V 5 bases short and J 5 bases short, with 9 bases between. This CDR3 region has 13 residues. CDR3 sequence reads: CASSTASTGELFF. The CDR3 bases are TGTGCCAGCAGTACGGCAAGTACCGGGGAGCTGTTTTTT.

The V call is TRBV10-3, the J call TRBJ2-4; D gene ambiguous. Germline CDR1 is ENHRY and CDR2 is SYGVKD. The V gene lost 0 bases and the J gene lost 2 bases, with 8 bases spanning the gap. This CDR3 has 15 residues. The CDR3 region has the DNA TGTGCCATCAGTGAGTCGTGGCAGACCAAAAACATTCAGTACTTC. Its protein is CAISESWQTKNIQYF.

Ten or more counts support this clonotype. The chain is built from TRBV9 and TRBJ2-3; 10 bases are shared with TRBD2. The CDR3 totals 15 residues. CDR1 SGDLS and CDR2 YYNGEE come from the germline V gene. The trim removed 2 bases at V and 1 base at J, leaving 1 base unmatched. In DNA form, the CDR3 reads TGTGCCAGCAGCGTCCTAGCGGGGGGCACAGATACGCAGTATTTT. Translated: CASSVLAGGTDTQYF.

This clonotype was seen a handful of times. This sequence joins TRBV27 and TRBJ2-3; TRBD2 might be the D (7 bases). The CDR3 sequence is 15 residues long. Germline CDR1 is MNHEY and CDR2 is SMNVEV (reference sequence). V was clipped by 6 bases and J by 0 bases, with 13 bases between them. The CDR3 is CASRDRGASTDTQYF. DNA for the CDR3: TGTGCCAGCAGAGACCGGGGGGCTAGCACAGATACGCAGTATTTT.

A remark on this clonotype: This may be a read error, as it is one base from a much larger clone. The V gene is TRBV7-3, the J gene TRBJ2-3, with D tentatively TRBD2 (6 bases). Per the germline V gene, CDR1 is SGHTA and CDR2 is FQGTGA. The CDR3 extends over 14 amino acids. Trimming removed 5 bases from V and 7 bases from J, with 16 bases in between. The DNA for the CDR3 is TGTGCCAGCAGCGCCGTGGAGGGTTGGAATACGCAGTATTTT. Translated, it gives CASSAVEGWNTQYF.

The chain has TRBV15 and TRBJ1-3; no clear D. Germline V gene lookup returns CDR1 LNHNV and CDR2 YYDKDF (reference sequence). The CDR3 covers 14 residues. Trimming took off 1 base at V and 0 bases at J, with 4 bases between the two ends. CDR3 region: CATSRGASGNTIYF. The CDR3 nucleotides read TGTGCCACCAGCAGAGGGGCCTCTGGAAACACCATATATTTT. Supplemented by reference TRBV15 and TRBJ1-3, the full variable domain reads DAMVIQNPRYQVTQFGKPVTLSCSQTLNHNVMYWYQQKSSQAPKLLFHYYDKDFNNEADTPDNFQSRRPNTSFCFLDIRSPGLGDTAMYLCATSRGASGNTIYFGEGSWLTVV.

This clonotype was found many times. This chain connects TRBV6-1 to TRBJ2-3; D remains ambiguous. Trimming shortened V by 7 bases and J by 4 bases, and 12 bases separated the two germline ends. The germline V gene encodes CDR1 MNHNS and CDR2 SASEGT. There are 13 residues in the CDR3. The DNA for the CDR3 is TGTGCCAGCAACGCCGTCGGTGCAGATACGCAGTATTTT. The encoded protein is CASNAVGADTQYF.

Many counts were recorded for this clonotype. The chain is built from TRBV7-2 and TRBJ1-1; D remains ambiguous. Germline loops: CDR1 SGHTA, CDR2 FQGNSA. V lost 2 bases and J 6 bases, leaving 7 bases between the germline ends. The CDR3 is made up of 12 amino acids. The CDR3 DNA reads as TGTGCCAGCAGCTTAATGACACCTGAAGCTTTCTTT. This encodes CASSLMTPEAFF. Based on the CDR3 plus reference TRBV7-2 and TRBJ1-1, the full variable domain is GAGVSQSPSNKVTEKGKDVELRCDPISGHTALYWYRQSLGQGLEFLIYFQGNSAPDKSGLPSDRFSAERTGGSVSTLTIQRTQQEDSAVYLCASSLMTPEAFFGQGTRLTVV.

At least ten counts were recorded for this clonotype. The chain links TRBV7-6 to TRBJ2-1, with 10 positions matching TRBD2. The germline V gene has CDR1 SGHVS and CDR2 FNYEAQ. This CDR3 region has 15 residues. V was pared by 6 bases and J by 0 bases, with 2 bases of the junction left unmatched. The CDR3 protein is CASRASGGSYNEQFF. Written as DNA, the CDR3 is TGTGCCAGCAGGGCTAGCGGGGGCTCCTACAATGAGCAGTTCTTC.

To note about this clonotype: A much larger clone is a single base away; this may be a read error. The V and J genes are TRBV7-2 and TRBJ1-1; D is ambiguous. V was trimmed by 2 bases and J by 0 bases, leaving 4 bases between them. The germline V gene encodes CDR1 SGHTA and CDR2 FQGNSA. The CDR3 contains 13 residues. The CDR3 reads CTSSLIMNTEAFF. In DNA, the CDR3 is TGTACCAGCAGCTTAATCATGAACACTGAAGCTTTCTTT.

This clonotype was counted at least ten times. The rearrangement uses TRBV29-1 and TRBJ1-2; unclear D gene. CDR1 SQVTM and CDR2 ANQGSEA come from the germline V gene. The CDR3 has 13 amino acids. The V gene lost 3 bases and the J gene lost 1 base, with 9 bases spanning the gap. CDR3 region: CSVEIGDNYGYTF. CDR3 DNA: TGCAGCGTTGAGATCGGTGATAACTATGGCTACACCTTC.

This clonotype was detected a few times. The chain couples TRBV27 to TRBJ1-1; D is unclear. Germline lookup yields CDR1 MNHEY and CDR2 SMNVEV (reference sequence). This CDR3 spans 14 amino acids. The V end was cut by 6 bases, the J end by 2 bases, with 13 bases between. CDR3 amino acids: CASSPDGYNTEAFF. The CDR3 DNA is TGTGCCAGCAGCCCCGACGGGTACAACACTGAAGCTTTCTTT.

V and J are TRBV7-8 and TRBJ2-2; the D gene is possibly TRBD1 (5 bases). V was shortened by 1 base and J by 0 bases, with 15 bases between the two germline ends. From germline, CDR1 is SGHVS and CDR2 FQNEAQ. The CDR3 extends over 18 amino acids. CDR3 coding DNA: TGTGCCAGCAGCTTAGTGTTGGCAGGGCATGCGAACACCGGGGAGCTGTTTTTT. This gives the protein CASSLVLAGHANTGELFF.

About this clonotype itself: It may be a read error: a sequence one base away is much more abundant. The chain has TRBV5-5 and TRBJ2-5; TRBD1 matches at 10 bases. The end of the DNA is better explained by TRBJ2-7, so the J call may be wrong. The CDR3 spans 16 residues. CDR1 SGHKS and CDR2 YYEKEE come from the germline V gene (reference sequence). CDR3 in DNA: TGTGCCAGCAGCAAGGGCGGGGGACAGGGGTGTTACGAGCAGTACTTC. Translation gives CASSKGGGQGCYEQYF.

The V gene is TRBV3-1, the J gene TRBJ1-5; D not resolved. The CDR3 consists of 16 residues. Germline CDR1 LGHDT, CDR2 YNNKEL (reference sequence). The germline V and J ends were trimmed by 4 bases and 4 bases, with 17 bases remaining between them. For the CDR3, the DNA is TGTGCCAGCAGCCCGGATCACCCGGACTTAAATCAGCCCCAGCATTTT. Translation: CASSPDHPDLNQPQHF.